A selection of T cell receptor beta chains follows, all from one sample in a study of Ad26.COV2.S vaccination and SARS-CoV-2 variants. Assay used: immunoSEQ multiplex PCR; TCRdb lists only in-frame clones, some missing. This table has fewer than 500,000 clones, approximately 90% appearing once. This specimen was peripheral blood, taken in a trial of Ad26.COV2.S vaccine versus placebo. These receptors all stem from a person aged 18-65 years who received the Ad26.COV2.S COVID-19 vaccine or a placebo. Each CDR3 is given with its conserved first and last residue. A D gene is named only where the DNA matches it firmly. Clone size is given for some rows only: seen once, a few or many times, or a class if the clone is expanded.

.	TRBV20-1	TRBD2	TRBJ2-1	CSASNRLAGVWSNEQFF	TGCAGTGCTAGTAACCGACTAGCGGGAGTTTGGAGCAATGAGCAGTTCTTC
.	TRBV7-3	TRBD1	TRBJ2-5	CASSGTGYQETQYF	TGTGCCAGCTCCGGGACAGGGTACCAAGAGACCCAGTACTTC
.	TRBV19	.	TRBJ1-3	CASSIVGAGNTIYF	TGTGCCAGTAGTATAGTCGGAGCTGGAAACACCATATATTTT
.	TRBV5-1	TRBD2	TRBJ2-1	CASSWGWGGRVNEQFF	TGCGCCAGCAGCTGGGGGTGGGGCGGGAGAGTTAATGAGCAGTTCTTC
.	TRBV6-2/TRBV6-3	.	TRBJ2-2	CASSYQGEDTGELFF	TGTGCCAGCAGTTATCAGGGGGAGGACACCGGGGAGCTGTTTTTT
.	TRBV21-1	.	TRBJ2-5	CASSSKVGSQYF	TGTGCCAGCAGCAGTAAGGTGGGTAGCCAGTACTTC
.	TRBV18	.	TRBJ1-1	CASSRASTTEAFF	TGTGCCAGCTCAAGGGCCTCAACCACTGAAGCTTTCTTT
.	TRBV14	TRBD2	TRBJ2-3	CASSPRSGSSDTQYF	TGTGCCAGCAGCCCTAGGAGCGGGAGTTCGGATACGCAGTATTTT
.	TRBV24-1	TRBD1	TRBJ1-5	CATSARDRDQPQHF	TGTGCCACCAGTGCCCGGGACAGGGATCAGCCCCAGCATTTT
.	TRBV5-1	TRBD2	TRBJ2-1	CASSLGGTSGHNEQFF	TGCGCCAGCAGCTTGGGGGGGACTAGCGGCCACAATGAGCAGTTCTTC
.	TRBV30	TRBD2	TRBJ2-1	CAWRRGLAGGLGDNEQFF	TGTGCCTGGAGACGGGGACTAGCGGGAGGGCTTGGAGACAATGAGCAGTTCTTC
.	TRBV5-4	.	TRBJ2-3	CASSLGFGQEGEGDTQYF	TGTGCCAGCAGCTTGGGGTTCGGTCAGGAAGGGGAAGGAGATACGCAGTATTTT
.	TRBV10-3	.	TRBJ2-1	CAISDQPRGIDEQFF	TGTGCCATCAGTGACCAGCCTAGGGGCATCGATGAGCAGTTCTTC
.	TRBV4-3	.	TRBJ2-2	CASSHEGRTGELFF	TGCGCCAGCAGCCACGAGGGCCGCACCGGGGAGCTGTTTTTT
.	TRBV19	TRBD1	TRBJ1-5	CAGGGQGRFQPQHF	TGTGCAGGAGGAGGACAGGGGCGATTTCAGCCCCAGCATTTT
.	TRBV9	TRBD2	TRBJ2-3	CASSVEASGSWDTQYF	TGTGCCAGCAGCGTAGAGGCTAGCGGGAGTTGGGATACGCAGTATTTT
once	TRBV6-7	TRBD1	TRBJ1-2	CASSYSYGTGESPCYGYTF	TGTGCCAGCAGTTACTCGTACGGGACAGGGGAATCCCCTTGCTATGGCTACACCTTC
.	TRBV4-3	.	TRBJ1-2	CASSQEIAPRGYTF	TGCGCCAGCAGCCAAGAGATCGCCCCCCGGGGCTACACCTTC
.	TRBV6-5	.	TRBJ1-2	CASSYASNYGYTF	TGTGCCAGCAGTTACGCCAGTAACTATGGCTACACCTTC
once	TRBV6-1	.	TRBJ2-2	CASSETAAGELFF	TGTGCCAGCAGTGAGACAGCCGCCGGGGAGCTGTTTTTT
.	TRBV28	TRBD2	TRBJ2-3	CASTPSGSVIDTQYF	TGTGCCAGCACCCCTAGCGGGAGTGTAATAGATACGCAGTATTTT
once	TRBV5-4	.	TRBJ1-1	CASSLVVGLDTEAFF	TGTGCCAGCAGCTTGGTAGTTGGTCTGGACACTGAAGCTTTCTTT
.	TRBV5-1	.	TRBJ2-7	CASSLAGGSYEQYF	TGCGCCAGCAGCTTGGCCGGCGGATCCTACGAGCAGTACTTC
.	TRBV6-2/TRBV6-3	TRBD2	TRBJ2-7	CASSYLGTSGRKYF	TGTGCCAGCAGTTACTTGGGGACTAGCGGGAGAAAGTACTTC
.	TRBV6-5	.	TRBJ2-3	CASSPPGSTDTQYF	TGTGCCAGCAGTCCACCAGGGAGCACAGATACGCAGTATTTT
once	TRBV30	.	TRBJ2-1	CAWSEYNEQFF	TGTGCCTGGTCCGAATACAATGAGCAGTTCTTC
.	TRBV6-5	.	TRBJ2-2	CATSPLVKSGELFF	TGTGCCACTTCCCCCCTAGTAAAGTCCGGGGAGCTGTTTTTT
.	TRBV19	TRBD2	TRBJ2-3	CASSNNVAGGTDTQYF	TGTGCCAGTAGCAACAACGTAGCGGGAGGGACAGATACGCAGTATTTT
.	TRBV5-1	TRBD2	TRBJ2-3	CASSLTSGSADTQYF	TGCGCCAGCAGTCTTACTAGCGGGAGCGCAGATACGCAGTATTTT
.	TRBV9	TRBD2	TRBJ2-1	CASSVGLAQRGEQFF	TGTGCCAGCAGCGTCGGACTAGCCCAAAGGGGTGAGCAGTTCTTC
.	TRBV5-6	TRBD2	TRBJ2-5	CASSLAIAGGGETQYF	TGTGCCAGCAGCTTGGCAATAGCGGGAGGGGGAGAGACCCAGTACTTC
.	TRBV3-1/TRBV3-2	.	TRBJ2-1	CASSPPGGRFYNEQFF	TGTGCCAGCAGCCCCCCGGGGGGCCGGTTCTACAATGAGCAGTTCTTC
.	TRBV3-1/TRBV3-2	TRBD2	TRBJ2-3	CASSTGLAGVADTQYF	TGTGCCAGCAGTACGGGACTAGCGGGAGTAGCTGATACGCAGTATTTT
.	TRBV2	.	TRBJ2-6	CASSERQAAGANVLTF	TGTGCCAGCAGTGAGCGACAGGCGGCTGGGGCCAACGTCCTGACTTTC
.	TRBV9	TRBD2	TRBJ2-5	CASSVGSILAGGGTQYF	TGTGCCAGCAGCGTAGGTAGTATACTAGCGGGCGGTGGTACCCAGTACTTC
.	TRBV7-9	TRBD1	TRBJ1-1	CASSSQGAGAEAFF	TGTGCCAGCAGCTCTCAGGGGGCTGGGGCTGAAGCTTTCTTT
.	TRBV18	.	TRBJ2-2	CASSPSKDFNTGELFF	TGTGCCAGCTCACCTTCGAAAGACTTCAACACCGGGGAGCTGTTTTTT
.	TRBV28	.	TRBJ1-4	CASSPGGEKLFF	TGTGCCAGCAGTCCTGGGGGTGAAAAACTGTTTTTT
.	TRBV5-6	TRBD2	TRBJ2-3	CASSLLVAGGDTQYF	TGTGCCAGCAGCTTGTTGGTAGCGGGAGGGGATACGCAGTATTTT
.	TRBV4-3	TRBD1	TRBJ1-6	CASSQSPPGQGNSPLHF	TGCGCCAGCAGCCAATCCCCCCCGGGACAGGGGAATTCACCCCTCCACTTT
.	TRBV2	TRBD1	TRBJ2-3	CASAQQGVWEDTQYF	TGTGCCAGCGCCCAACAGGGGGTTTGGGAAGATACGCAGTATTTT
.	TRBV16	.	TRBJ1-6	CASSRQVYNSPLHF	TGTGCCAGCAGCAGACAGGTCTATAATTCACCCCTCCACTTT
once	TRBV10-3	.	TRBJ1-3	CAISESPAVLVNTIYF	TGTGCCATCAGTGAGTCACCGGCCGTTCTAGTAAACACCATATATTTT
.	TRBV7-9	TRBD2	TRBJ2-1	CASSLLADQLQQFF	TGTGCCAGCAGCTTACTAGCGGACCAGTTGCAGCAGTTCTTC
.	TRBV7-3	TRBD2	TRBJ2-1	CASSQILGTNYNEQFF	TGTGCCAGCAGCCAAATCCTAGGGACTAATTACAATGAGCAGTTCTTC
.	TRBV3-1/TRBV3-2	TRBD1	TRBJ2-7	CASSPTRVRRTGGLSYEQYF	TGTGCCAGCAGCCCGACAAGAGTTCGTCGGACAGGTGGGTTATCCTACGAGCAGTACTTC
.	TRBV7-9	.	TRBJ2-1	CASSFNEQFF	TGTGCCAGCAGCTTTAATGAGCAGTTCTTC
.	TRBV9	TRBD2	TRBJ2-1	CASSVTSGRADEQFF	TGTGCCAGCAGCGTAACTAGCGGGAGGGCGGATGAGCAGTTCTTC
once	TRBV12-3/TRBV12-4	.	TRBJ2-1	CASSLGRNEQFF	TGTGCCAGCAGTTTAGGTCGCAATGAGCAGTTCTTC
.	TRBV30	.	TRBJ2-5	CAWSDKTQYF	TGTGCCTGGAGTGATAAGACCCAGTACTTC
.	TRBV18	.	TRBJ1-2	CASSLRAGAYGYTF	TGTGCCAGCTCACTTCGGGCAGGGGCCTATGGCTACACCTTC
.	TRBV24-1	.	TRBJ2-1	CATSDWGDEQFF	TGTGCCACCAGTGATTGGGGAGACGAGCAGTTCTTC
.	TRBV10-3	.	TRBJ1-4	CAISEGRGDGPHEKLFF	TGTGCCATCAGTGAGGGTCGGGGGGACGGGCCCCATGAAAAACTGTTTTTT
.	TRBV19	TRBD2	TRBJ2-7	CASSRSGASGPTYEQYF	TGTGCCAGTAGTAGGTCAGGAGCTAGCGGACCAACCTACGAGCAGTACTTC
once	TRBV27	TRBD1	TRBJ1-5	CASSWGQDGQPQHF	TGTGCCAGCAGTTGGGGACAGGATGGTCAGCCCCAGCATTTT